The present T cell receptor beta chain was sequenced within a study of blood T cell repertoires in COVID-19. Study details: PBMCs, B-cell-depleted T cells, or T cells were the source of the cDNA or gDNA that made up the material.

Sequenced by immunoSEQ multiplex PCR; TCRdb stores in-frame clones only, minus some. In the table there are about 380,000 clones, around 85% of which are singletons. After removal of 6 bases from V and 7 bases from J, the junction contained 8 bases not matched to a gene. The CDR3 spans 13 residues. Germline CDR1 reads LNHNV; CDR2 reads YYDKDF (reference sequence). The sequence came from a woman between 18 and 30 years old with acute or convalescent COVID-19. Sample: peripheral blood. The chain joins TRBV15 to TRBJ1-1; 7 bases agree with TRBD1. The CDR3 nucleotides read TGTGCCACCAGGCCATCAGGGGGAATTGAAGCTTTCTTT. This encodes CATRPSGGIEAFF.